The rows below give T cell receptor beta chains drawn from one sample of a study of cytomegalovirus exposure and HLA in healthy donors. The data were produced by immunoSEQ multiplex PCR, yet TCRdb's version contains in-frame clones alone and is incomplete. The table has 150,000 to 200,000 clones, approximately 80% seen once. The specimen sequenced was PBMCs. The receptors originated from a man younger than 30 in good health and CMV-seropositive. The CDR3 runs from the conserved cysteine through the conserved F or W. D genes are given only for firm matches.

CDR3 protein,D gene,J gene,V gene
CAWNPQGLETQYF,.,TRBJ2-5,TRBV30
CASSLFPASIDTQYF,.,TRBJ2-3,TRBV5-1
CASSQSGRDRGHLVTGELFF,TRBD1,TRBJ2-2,TRBV14
CASSYQGPYEQYF,.,TRBJ2-7,TRBV6-5
CASSPRQTNYGYTF,.,TRBJ1-2,TRBV4-1
CASSGTGGVEVFGNQPQHF,TRBD1,TRBJ1-5,TRBV10-1
CASSYRGLYNEQFF,.,TRBJ2-1,TRBV6-5
CASSLGQSSGANVLTF,.,TRBJ2-6,TRBV28
CASSQAGRPYEQYF,.,.,TRBV4-2
CASSYATASSRAFF,.,TRBJ1-1,TRBV6-6
CASREEGQADYGYTF,TRBD1,TRBJ1-2,TRBV6-5
CSVEDSPLLLYGYTF,.,TRBJ1-2,TRBV29-1
CAGTGMREQYF,TRBD1,TRBJ2-7,TRBV30
CASSPGGGRKEQYF,TRBD2,TRBJ2-7,TRBV7-3